The clone carrying this TCR beta chain was seen ten or more times. The antigen is unknown. The record originates from a study of early T cells in non-severe SARS-CoV-2 infection. About the research overall: The sequenced material was bulk RNA from unsorted whole blood, and its chains were unpaired.

Individual cDNA molecules received unique molecular identifiers during library preparation. TCRdb analysed the 5' RACE reads with MiXCR anew, one entry per CDR3 protein. The sample holds about 110,000 distinct CDR3 sequences, approximately 12% seen once. V lost 5 bases, J lost 3 bases, and 11 bases stayed unmatched. The CDR3 loop spans 16 amino acids. The germline CDR1 and CDR2 sequences are SGHVS and FQNEAQ. Whole-study results and caveats: Missing private and CD4 specificities, VDJdb matching favored anti-spike CD8 responses.

The chain is built from TRBV7-8 and TRBJ2-7, with 9 bases fitting TRBD2. The sequence was obtained from an adult who was a healthcare worker with PCR-confirmed SARS-CoV-2 infection or an uninfected control (not recorded which). Sequenced: whole blood. The CDR3 DNA reads as TGTGCCAGCAGCCTTTACGTAGCGGGGGATTACTACGAGCAGTACTTC. It translates to CASSLYVAGDYYEQYF.